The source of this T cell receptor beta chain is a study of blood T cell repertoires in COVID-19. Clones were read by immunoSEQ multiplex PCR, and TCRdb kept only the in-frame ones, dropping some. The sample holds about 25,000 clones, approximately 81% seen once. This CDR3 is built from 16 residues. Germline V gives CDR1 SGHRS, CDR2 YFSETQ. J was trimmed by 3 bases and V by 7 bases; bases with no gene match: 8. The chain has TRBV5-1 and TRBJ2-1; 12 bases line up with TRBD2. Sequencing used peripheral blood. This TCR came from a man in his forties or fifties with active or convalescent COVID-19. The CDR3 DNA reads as TGCGCCAGCCAAATCGGGACTAGCGGGCACTACAATGAGCAGTTCTTC. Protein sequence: CASQIGTSGHYNEQFF. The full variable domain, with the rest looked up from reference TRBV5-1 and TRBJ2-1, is KAGVTQTPRYLIKTRGQQVTLSCSPISGHRSVSWYQQTPGQGLQFLFEYFSETQRNKGNFPGRFSGRQFSNSRSEMNVSTLELGDSALYLCASQIGTSGHYNEQFFGPGTRLTVL.